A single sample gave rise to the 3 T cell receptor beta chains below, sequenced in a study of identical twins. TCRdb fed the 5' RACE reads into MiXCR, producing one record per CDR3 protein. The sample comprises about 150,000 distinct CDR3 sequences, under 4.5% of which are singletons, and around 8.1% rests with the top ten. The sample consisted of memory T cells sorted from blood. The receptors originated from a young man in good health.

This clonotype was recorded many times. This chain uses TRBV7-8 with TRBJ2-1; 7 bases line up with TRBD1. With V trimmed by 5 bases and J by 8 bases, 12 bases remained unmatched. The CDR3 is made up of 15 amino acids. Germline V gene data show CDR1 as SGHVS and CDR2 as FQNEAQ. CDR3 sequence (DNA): TGTGCCAGCAGCCCGATGGACAGGTTGTCCCATGAGCAGTTCTTC. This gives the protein CASSPMDRLSHEQFF.

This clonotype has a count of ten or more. The CDR3 loop is CASSINGLAAYEQYF. DNA of the CDR3: TGTGCCAGCAGTATAAACGGACTAGCGGCCTACGAGCAGTACTTC. The chain employs TRBV28 and TRBJ2-7; 10 positions match TRBD2. Losses at the gene ends were 5 bases for V and 2 bases for J; bases not matched to a gene: 6. This CDR3 region has 15 residues. CDR1 is MDHEN and CDR2 is SYDVKM in the germline V gene.

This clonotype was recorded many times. CDR3 region: CASSATGPGNTIYF. The CDR3 nucleotides read TGTGCCAGCAGCGCGACAGGCCCTGGAAACACCATATATTTT. This sequence joins TRBV11-2 and TRBJ1-3; D is perhaps TRBD1 (6 bases). Germline lookup yields CDR1 SGHAT and CDR2 FQNNGV. The V end lost 5 bases, the J end lost 2 bases, and 10 bases lay between the germline ends. The CDR3 length is 14 residues.